This T cell receptor beta chain was captured by sequencing in a study of T cell repertoires in cytomegalovirus infection. Study-wide background: Public TCR beta signature analysis indicated the presence of both CMV infection and matching HLA type. Findings of the study overall: Cumulative frequency of public TCR beta families picked out carriers of CMV plus the relevant HLA. What dominated the ex vivo response were HLA-C-restricted CMV-specific TCR beta clonotypes.

MiXCR, applied by TCRdb to the reads, yields one record per CDR3 protein. The top ten clones hold about a tenth of a sample with some 130,000 distinct CDR3 sequences, 7% to 10% of them seen once. The CDR3 length is 13 residues. Germline V gene lookup returns CDR1 LGHDT and CDR2 YNNKEL (reference sequence). V gave up 0 bases and J gave up 9 bases, with 9 bases separating them. A note on this clonotype: Its antigen is as yet unknown.

The sequence was obtained from a human donor in good health (CMV status not recorded). Some clones in this sample may be carry-over from other donors' samples. V is TRBV3-1 and J is TRBJ1-5; tentatively, D is TRBD1 (5 bases). The sequencing input was PBMCs. This CDR3 is CASSQDRGGPQHF. In nucleotides, the CDR3 is TGTGCCAGCAGCCAAGATCGGGGGGGGCCCCAGCATTTT.